The source of this TCR beta chain is a study of blood T cell repertoires in COVID-19 (dated by TCRdb to the early 2020s). About the full investigation: The collaborator samples originated in the United States, Italy and Spain and spanned the acute and convalescent phases of COVID-19. The material from the prospective study consisted of cDNA or gDNA derived from T cells, B-cell-depleted T cells, or PBMCs. Subjects who had been exposed to COVID-19, were actively infected with it, or had recovered from it provided the deeply sampled blood TCRbeta repertoires that made up the dataset. The repertoires were made available in a free public database intended to serve as a resource for research on the immune response to SARS-CoV-2. Samples were obtained from the ongoing ImmuneRACE study (first 160 participants) and from about 1,300 subjects provided by 6 global collaborators. Sample metadata almost always included a de-identified subject ID, COVID-19 status, age in years and sex. Where HLA class I and class II types were available, the types were taken from metadata supplied by the sample provider, not from assay-based typing.

Enrolling through a virtual design, the prospective study's participants ranged in age from about 18 to 89 years and lived across approximately 25 United States geographic areas. To assign participants to cohorts, the prospective study relied on clinical history that participants themselves reported in a screening survey and a study questionnaire. In the prospective study, mobile phlebotomists collected whole blood, serum and a nasopharyngeal or oropharyngeal swab from each participant. Over a 2-month period, participants in the prospective study had the option of providing additional blood draws and questionnaires. Before DNA extraction, blood samples from the prospective study were shipped at room temperature or frozen. TCRbeta CDR3 regions were amplified from genomic DNA using the immunoSEQ Assay, a bias-controlled multiplex PCR. On the study's bioinformatics: Within the assay, amplification of reference gene primers was used to estimate how many nucleated cells each sample contained. To quantify the absolute abundance of each unique TCRbeta CDR3 rearrangement, sequence reads were collapsed and filtered. For each sample, productive Simpson clonality was calculated as the square root of Simpson's diversity index over productive rearrangements. TCRdb limited this immuneACCESS table to in-frame rearrangements with V and J called. A share of clones is missing; checked studies link under half to unresolved V genes, and the rest is unexplained. The V and J calls and clone size are taken from that table; D and trimming were inferred from the DNA. Here the sample has about 280,000 clones; about 90% occur a single time. Of the sample, about 1.5% is held by the ten largest clones.

Turning to this clone: No cognate antigen has been identified for it. No base-level quality is on record; no much larger clone is a single base apart.

Overall results and qualifications from the work: How much clinical and demographic metadata was included differed by source and by participant, and the metadata was provided uncurated.

From cysteine to phenylalanine, the CDR3 is 16 amino acids long. CDR3 DNA is the only sequence kept; it has 48 bases, read in frame from the first base. In this chain, TRBV12-2 is recombined with TRBJ2-2; the table's D call of TRBD2 was not tested on the DNA. TRBV12-2 is classified as a pseudogene. This receptor was obtained from a woman aged 18-29 years with acute COVID-19. Specimen: PBMCs or T cells enriched from blood (not recorded which). The CDR3 reads CASRLEGGSYTGELFF. The sequenced DNA: TGTGCAAGTCGCTTAGAGGGCGGGAGCTACACCGGGGAGCTGTTTTTT.